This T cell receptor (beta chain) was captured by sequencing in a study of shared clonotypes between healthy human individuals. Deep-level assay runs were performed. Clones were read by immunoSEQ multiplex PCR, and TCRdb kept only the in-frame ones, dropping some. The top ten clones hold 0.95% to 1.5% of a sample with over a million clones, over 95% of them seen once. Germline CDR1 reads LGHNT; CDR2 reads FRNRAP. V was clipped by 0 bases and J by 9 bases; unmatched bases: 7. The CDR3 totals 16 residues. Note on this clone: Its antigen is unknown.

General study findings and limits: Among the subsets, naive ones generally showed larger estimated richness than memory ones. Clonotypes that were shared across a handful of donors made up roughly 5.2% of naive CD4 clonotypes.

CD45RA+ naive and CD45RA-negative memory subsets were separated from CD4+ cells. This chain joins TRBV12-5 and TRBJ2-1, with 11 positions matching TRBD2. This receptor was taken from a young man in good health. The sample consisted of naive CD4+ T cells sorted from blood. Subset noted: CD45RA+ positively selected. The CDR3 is CASGLVLAGVISEQFF. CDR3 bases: TGTGCTAGTGGTTTGGTACTAGCGGGAGTTATAAGTGAGCAGTTCTTC.